Listed below are T cell receptor beta chains from one sample, sequenced in a study of Graves' ophthalmopathy and Graves' hyperthyroidism. In TCRdb, the multiplex PCR reads were re-called with MiXCR into one record per CDR3 protein. The data show a few hundred thousand distinct CDR3 sequences, about 17% seen once. The specimen sequenced was peripheral blood. These receptors all come from a woman between 18 and 29 years old with Graves' ophthalmopathy. Each CDR3 is given with its conserved first and last residue. A D gene is named only where the DNA matches it firmly. Clone size, where shown, is once, few, many, or a class for clones that have expanded.

CDR3nt: TGCAGTGCTAGTGAATTGGGGGACTCTGGGGCCAACGTCCTGACTTTC; CDR3aa: CSASELGDSGANVLTF; v_gene: TRBV20-1; abundance: NA; d_gene: NA; j_gene: TRBJ2-6
CDR3nt: TGTGCCAGCACCCTTAATCACGGGGGCCTTAGCTCCTACGAGCAGTACTTC; CDR3aa: CASTLNHGGLSSYEQYF; v_gene: TRBV11-2; abundance: NA; d_gene: NA; j_gene: TRBJ2-7
CDR3nt: TGTGCCAGCAGTTTAAGTCGGGACAGGGCCTATGGCTACACCTTC; CDR3aa: CASSLSRDRAYGYTF; v_gene: TRBV6-5; abundance: many; d_gene: TRBD1; j_gene: TRBJ1-2
CDR3nt: TGTGCCAGCAGTTCGGGGATAATAAATCAGCCCCAGCATTTT; CDR3aa: CASSSGIINQPQHF; v_gene: TRBV6-2/TRBV6-3; abundance: many; d_gene: NA; j_gene: TRBJ1-5
CDR3nt: TGTGCCAGCAGCTTAGACGGGGGAATCACCGGGGAGCTGTTTTTT; CDR3aa: CASSLDGGITGELFF; v_gene: TRBV11-2; abundance: NA; d_gene: NA; j_gene: TRBJ2-2
CDR3nt: TGCAGTGCTACCGGGACAGACTACGAGCAGTACTTC; CDR3aa: CSATGTDYEQYF; v_gene: TRBV20-1; abundance: once; d_gene: TRBD1; j_gene: TRBJ2-7
CDR3nt: TGTGCCAGCAGTGACGGGCGGGGGCGAGAGACCCAGTACTTC; CDR3aa: CASSDGRGRETQYF; v_gene: TRBV6-1; abundance: many; d_gene: NA; j_gene: TRBJ2-5
CDR3nt: TGTGCCAGCAGTTCCGGGACATATAGCAATCAGCCCCAGCATTTT; CDR3aa: CASSSGTYSNQPQHF; v_gene: TRBV6-2/TRBV6-3; abundance: many; d_gene: NA; j_gene: TRBJ1-5
CDR3nt: TGTGCCAGCAGCTTACCACCTTATAGCAATCAGCCCCAGCATTTT; CDR3aa: CASSLPPYSNQPQHF; v_gene: TRBV7-8; abundance: many; d_gene: NA; j_gene: TRBJ1-5
CDR3nt: TGCAGCGGCCGGGACATTTCCACCGGGGAGCTGTTTTTT; CDR3aa: CSGRDISTGELFF; v_gene: TRBV29-1; abundance: many; d_gene: NA; j_gene: TRBJ2-2
CDR3nt: TGCGCCAGCAGCCAAGATGGCAGGGGATCAGCCTCCTACGAGCAGTACTTC; CDR3aa: CASSQDGRGSASYEQYF; v_gene: TRBV4-3; abundance: many; d_gene: NA; j_gene: TRBJ2-7
CDR3nt: TGCAGTGCTCCAGAGCTGGGGGGCTACGAGCAGTACTTC; CDR3aa: CSAPELGGYEQYF; v_gene: TRBV20-1; abundance: many; d_gene: NA; j_gene: TRBJ2-7
CDR3nt: TGTGCCAGCAGTCCCCACCGGGACAGGGCACCCGAGCAGTACTTC; CDR3aa: CASSPHRDRAPEQYF; v_gene: TRBV12-3/TRBV12-4; abundance: NA; d_gene: TRBD1; j_gene: TRBJ2-7
CDR3nt: TGTGCCAGCAGTTTATCTCAGGGCTACGAGCAGTACTTC; CDR3aa: CASSLSQGYEQYF; v_gene: TRBV27; abundance: many; d_gene: NA; j_gene: TRBJ2-7
CDR3nt: TGCAGCGTTGAGTCATTCGGGGACGGGCGCCTAAACGAGCAGTACTTC; CDR3aa: CSVESFGDGRLNEQYF; v_gene: TRBV29-1; abundance: many; d_gene: NA; j_gene: TRBJ2-7
CDR3nt: TGTGCCTTAGCCCGGGGCGTGGGAGAGACCCAGTACTTC; CDR3aa: CALARGVGETQYF; v_gene: TRBV6-2/TRBV6-3; abundance: many; d_gene: NA; j_gene: TRBJ2-5
CDR3nt: TGTGCCAGTAGTGCCAGGGGGCATTCACCCCTCCACTTT; CDR3aa: CASSARGHSPLHF; v_gene: TRBV19; abundance: many; d_gene: TRBD1; j_gene: TRBJ1-6
CDR3nt: TGTGCCAGCAAAGGGGGGCGAGTGGGAGAGACCCAGTACTTC; CDR3aa: CASKGGRVGETQYF; v_gene: TRBV2; abundance: many; d_gene: NA; j_gene: TRBJ2-5
CDR3nt: TGTGCCAGCACCGCCGGGACAGGGGCACGCAGGACTAGCGGGTCTTCCTACGAGCAGTACTTC; CDR3aa: CASTAGTGARRTSGSSYEQYF; v_gene: TRBV6-4; abundance: NA; d_gene: NA; j_gene: TRBJ2-7